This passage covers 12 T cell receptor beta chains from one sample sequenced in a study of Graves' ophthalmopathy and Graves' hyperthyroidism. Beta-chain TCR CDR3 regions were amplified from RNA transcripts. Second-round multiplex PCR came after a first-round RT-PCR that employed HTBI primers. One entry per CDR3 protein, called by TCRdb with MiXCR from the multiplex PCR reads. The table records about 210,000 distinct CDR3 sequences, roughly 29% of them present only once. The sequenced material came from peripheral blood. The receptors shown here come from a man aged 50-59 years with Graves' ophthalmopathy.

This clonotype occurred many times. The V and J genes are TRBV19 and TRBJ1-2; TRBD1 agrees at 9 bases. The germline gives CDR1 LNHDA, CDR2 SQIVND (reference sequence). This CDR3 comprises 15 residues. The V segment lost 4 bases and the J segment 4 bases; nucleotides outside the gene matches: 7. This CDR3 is CASSTGTGLSYGYTF. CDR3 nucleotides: TGTGCCAGTAGTACCGGGACAGGGCTTTCCTATGGCTACACCTTC.

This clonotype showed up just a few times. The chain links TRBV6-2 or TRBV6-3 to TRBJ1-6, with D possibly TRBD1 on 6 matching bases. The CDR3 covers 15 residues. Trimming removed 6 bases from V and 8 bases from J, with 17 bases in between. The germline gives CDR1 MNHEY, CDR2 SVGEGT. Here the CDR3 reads CASSPGTDRHSPLHF. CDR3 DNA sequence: TGTGCCAGCAGCCCCGGGACGGACAGACATTCACCCCTCCACTTT.

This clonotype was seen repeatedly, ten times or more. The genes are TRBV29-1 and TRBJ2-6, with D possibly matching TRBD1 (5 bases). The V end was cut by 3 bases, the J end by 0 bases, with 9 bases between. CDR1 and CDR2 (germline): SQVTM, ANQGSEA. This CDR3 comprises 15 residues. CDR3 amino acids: CSVETQGSGANVLTF. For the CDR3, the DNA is TGCAGCGTTGAGACTCAGGGCTCTGGGGCCAACGTCCTGACTTTC.

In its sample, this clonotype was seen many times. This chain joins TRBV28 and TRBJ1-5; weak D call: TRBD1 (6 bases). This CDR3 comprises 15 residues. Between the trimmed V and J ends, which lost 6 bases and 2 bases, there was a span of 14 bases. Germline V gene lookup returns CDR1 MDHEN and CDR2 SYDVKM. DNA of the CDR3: TGTGCCAGCAGCACAACAGGGATGGGCAATCAGCCCCAGCATTTT. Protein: CASSTTGMGNQPQHF.

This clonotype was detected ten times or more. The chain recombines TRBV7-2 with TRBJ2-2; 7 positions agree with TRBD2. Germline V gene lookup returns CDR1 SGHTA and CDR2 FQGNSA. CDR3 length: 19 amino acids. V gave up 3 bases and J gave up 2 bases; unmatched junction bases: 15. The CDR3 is CASSFRRGTAGLNTGELFF. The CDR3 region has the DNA TGTGCCAGCAGCTTCCGTCGGGGAACAGCGGGACTAAACACCGGGGAGCTGTTTTTT. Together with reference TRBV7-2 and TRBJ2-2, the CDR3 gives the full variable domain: GAGVSQSPSNKVTEKGKDVELRCDPISGHTALYWYRQSLGQGLEFLIYFQGNSAPDKSGLPSDRFSAERTGGSVSTLTIQRTQQEDSAVYLCASSFRRGTAGLNTGELFFGEGSRLTVL.

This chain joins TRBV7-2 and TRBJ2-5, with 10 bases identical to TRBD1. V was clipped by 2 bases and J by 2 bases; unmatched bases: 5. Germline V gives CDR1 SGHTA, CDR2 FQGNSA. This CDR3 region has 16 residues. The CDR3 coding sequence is TGTGCCAGCAGCTTATTCTCGGGACAGGGGCAAGAGACCCAGTACTTC. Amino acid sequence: CASSLFSGQGQETQYF.

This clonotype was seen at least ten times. Written as DNA, the CDR3 is TGCAGTTTACCCCAAGGGAGGGCTCGAGACTATGGCTACACCTTC. This codes for CSLPQGRARDYGYTF. J is TRBJ1-2 and V is TRBV20-1; unclear D gene. The CDR3 extends over 15 amino acids. Germline V lookup: CDR1 DFQATT, CDR2 SNEGSKA (reference sequence). With 8 bases removed from V and 3 bases from J, the gap between germline ends came to 22 bases.

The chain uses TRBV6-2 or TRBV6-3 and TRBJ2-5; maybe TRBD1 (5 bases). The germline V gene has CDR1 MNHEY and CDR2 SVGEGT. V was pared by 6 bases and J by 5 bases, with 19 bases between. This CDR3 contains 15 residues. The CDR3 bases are TGTGCCAGCAGGGAACCTAACCCAGGGCGGGAGACCCAGTACTTC. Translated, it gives CASREPNPGRETQYF.

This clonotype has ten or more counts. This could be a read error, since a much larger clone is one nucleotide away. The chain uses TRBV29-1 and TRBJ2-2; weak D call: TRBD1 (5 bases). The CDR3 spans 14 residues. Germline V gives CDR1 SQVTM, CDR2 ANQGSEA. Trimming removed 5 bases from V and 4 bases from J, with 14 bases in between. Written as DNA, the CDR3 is TGCAGCGTTTACTCCTCAAGGGGCACCGGGGAGCTGTTTTTT. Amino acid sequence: CSVYSSRGTGELFF.

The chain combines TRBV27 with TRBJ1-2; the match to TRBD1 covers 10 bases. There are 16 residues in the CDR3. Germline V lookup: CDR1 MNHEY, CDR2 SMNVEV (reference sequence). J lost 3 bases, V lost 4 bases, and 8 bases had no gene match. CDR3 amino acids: CASSSSGTGDHYGYTF. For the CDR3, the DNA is TGTGCCAGCAGTTCGAGCGGGACAGGGGACCACTATGGCTACACCTTC.

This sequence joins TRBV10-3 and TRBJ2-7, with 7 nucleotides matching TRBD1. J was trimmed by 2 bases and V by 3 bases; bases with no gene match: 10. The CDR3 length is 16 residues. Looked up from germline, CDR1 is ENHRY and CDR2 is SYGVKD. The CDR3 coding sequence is TGTGCCATCAGTGATCCCACGAAACAGGGGCCCTACGAGCAGTACTTC. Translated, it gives CAISDPTKQGPYEQYF.

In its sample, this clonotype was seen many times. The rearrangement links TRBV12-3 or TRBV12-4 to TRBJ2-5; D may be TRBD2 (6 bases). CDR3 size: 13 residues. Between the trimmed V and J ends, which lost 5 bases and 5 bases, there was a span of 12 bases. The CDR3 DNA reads TGTGCCAGCAGTCGGGACTGGGGGGAGACCCAGTACTTC. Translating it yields CASSRDWGETQYF.